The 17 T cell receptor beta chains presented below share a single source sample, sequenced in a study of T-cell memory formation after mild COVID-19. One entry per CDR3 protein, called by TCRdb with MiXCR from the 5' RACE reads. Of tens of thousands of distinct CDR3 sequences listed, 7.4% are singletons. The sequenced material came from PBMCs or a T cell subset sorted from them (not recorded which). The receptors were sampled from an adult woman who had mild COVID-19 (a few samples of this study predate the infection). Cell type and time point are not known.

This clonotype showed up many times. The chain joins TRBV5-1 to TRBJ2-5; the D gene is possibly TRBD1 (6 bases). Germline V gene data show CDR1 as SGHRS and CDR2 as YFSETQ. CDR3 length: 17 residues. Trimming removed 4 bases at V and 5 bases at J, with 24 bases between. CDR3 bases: TGCGCCAGCAGCAAAGCTCCAGGGGCCTTGGTCCGTGAGACCCAGTACTTC. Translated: CASSKAPGALVRETQYF.

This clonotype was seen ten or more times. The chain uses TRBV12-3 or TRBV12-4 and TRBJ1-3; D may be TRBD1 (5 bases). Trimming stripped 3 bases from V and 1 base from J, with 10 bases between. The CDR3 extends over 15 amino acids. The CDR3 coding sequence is TGTGCCAGCAGTTTCGGGACGGTATCTGGAAACACCATATATTTT. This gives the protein CASSFGTVSGNTIYF.

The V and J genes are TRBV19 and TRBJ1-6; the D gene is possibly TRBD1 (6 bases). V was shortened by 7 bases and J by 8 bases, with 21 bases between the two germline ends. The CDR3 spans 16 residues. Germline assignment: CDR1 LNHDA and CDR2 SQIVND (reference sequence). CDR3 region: CASKNDYREKYSPLHF. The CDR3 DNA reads TGTGCCAGTAAAAACGACTACAGGGAGAAATATTCACCCCTCCACTTT. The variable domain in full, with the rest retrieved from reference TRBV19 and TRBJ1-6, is DGGITQSPKYLFRKEGQNVTLSCEQNLNHDAMYWYRQDPGQGLRLIYYSQIVNDFQKGDIAEGYSVSREKKESFPLTVTSAQKNPTAFYLCASKNDYREKYSPLHFGNGTRLTVT.

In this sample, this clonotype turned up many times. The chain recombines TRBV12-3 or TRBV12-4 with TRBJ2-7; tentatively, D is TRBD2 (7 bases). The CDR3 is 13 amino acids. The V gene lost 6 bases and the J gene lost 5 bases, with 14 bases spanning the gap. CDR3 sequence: CASRGGVPDEQYF. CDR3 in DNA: TGTGCCAGCAGAGGGGGGGTACCTGACGAGCAGTACTTC.

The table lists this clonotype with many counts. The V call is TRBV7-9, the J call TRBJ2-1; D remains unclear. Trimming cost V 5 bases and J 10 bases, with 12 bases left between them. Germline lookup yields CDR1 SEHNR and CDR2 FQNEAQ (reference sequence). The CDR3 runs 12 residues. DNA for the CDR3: TGTGCCAGCAGCCAACACCTAGGAGAGCAGTTCTTC. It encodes CASSQHLGEQFF.

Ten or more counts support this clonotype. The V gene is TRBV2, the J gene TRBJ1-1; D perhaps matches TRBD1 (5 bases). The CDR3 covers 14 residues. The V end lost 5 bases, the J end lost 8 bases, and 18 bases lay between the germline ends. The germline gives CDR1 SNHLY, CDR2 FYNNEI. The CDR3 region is CASSRDGLAGEAFF. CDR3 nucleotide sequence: TGTGCCAGCAGTAGGGACGGACTCGCTGGCGAAGCTTTCTTT. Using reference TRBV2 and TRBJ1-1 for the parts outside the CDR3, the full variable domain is EPEVTQTPSHQVTQMGQEVILRCVPISNHLYFYWYRQILGQKVEFLVSFYNNEISEKSEIFDDQFSVERPDGSNFTLKIRSTKLEDSAMYFCASSRDGLAGEAFFGQGTRLTVV.

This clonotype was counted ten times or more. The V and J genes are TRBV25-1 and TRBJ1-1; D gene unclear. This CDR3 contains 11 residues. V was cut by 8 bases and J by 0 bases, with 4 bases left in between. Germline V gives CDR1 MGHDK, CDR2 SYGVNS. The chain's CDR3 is CASFMNTEAFF. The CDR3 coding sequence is TGTGCCAGCTTCATGAACACTGAAGCTTTCTTT.

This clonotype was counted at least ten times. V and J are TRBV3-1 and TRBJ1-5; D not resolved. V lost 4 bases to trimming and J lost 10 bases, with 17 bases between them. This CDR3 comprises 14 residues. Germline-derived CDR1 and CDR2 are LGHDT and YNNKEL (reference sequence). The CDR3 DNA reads TGTGCCAGCAGCCCTGCCGGAAGGATCAGCCCCCAGCATTTT. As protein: CASSPAGRISPQHF.

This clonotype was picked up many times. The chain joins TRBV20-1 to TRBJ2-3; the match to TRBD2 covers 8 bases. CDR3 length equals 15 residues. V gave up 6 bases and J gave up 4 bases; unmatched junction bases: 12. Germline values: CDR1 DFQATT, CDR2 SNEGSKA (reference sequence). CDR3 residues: CSAHPYEREPDTQYF. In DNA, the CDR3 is TGCAGTGCCCACCCTTACGAGCGGGAGCCAGATACGCAGTATTTT.

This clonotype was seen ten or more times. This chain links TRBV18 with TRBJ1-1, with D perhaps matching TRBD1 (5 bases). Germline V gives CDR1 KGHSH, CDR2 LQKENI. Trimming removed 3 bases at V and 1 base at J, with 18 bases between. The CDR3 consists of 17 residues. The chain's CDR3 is CASSPVRQRTGNTEAFF. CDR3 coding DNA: TGTGCCAGCTCACCCGTCCGACAGAGAACGGGGAACACTGAAGCTTTCTTT.

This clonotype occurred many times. As DNA, the CDR3 is TGTGCCACCAGTGAAGCAGGGGGCAAGTCCGGGGAGCTGTTTTTT. Amino acid sequence: CATSEAGGKSGELFF. The chain joins TRBV24-1 to TRBJ2-2; 8 positions match TRBD1. CDR3 length equals 15 residues. V lost 4 bases and J lost 6; bases outside the gene matches: 6. Germline CDR1 and CDR2: KGHDR and SFDVKD.

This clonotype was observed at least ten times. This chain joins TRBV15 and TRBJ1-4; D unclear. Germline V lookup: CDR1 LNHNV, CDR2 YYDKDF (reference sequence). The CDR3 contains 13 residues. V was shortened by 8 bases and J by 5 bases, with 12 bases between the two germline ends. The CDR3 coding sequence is TGTGCCACCTGTCAGTATACAAATGAAAAACTGTTTTTT. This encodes CATCQYTNEKLFF. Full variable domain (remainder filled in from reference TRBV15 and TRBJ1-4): DAMVIQNPRYQVTQFGKPVTLSCSQTLNHNVMYWYQQKSSQAPKLLFHYYDKDFNNEADTPDNFQSRRPNTSFCFLDIRSPGLGDTAMYLCATCQYTNEKLFFGSGTQLSVL.

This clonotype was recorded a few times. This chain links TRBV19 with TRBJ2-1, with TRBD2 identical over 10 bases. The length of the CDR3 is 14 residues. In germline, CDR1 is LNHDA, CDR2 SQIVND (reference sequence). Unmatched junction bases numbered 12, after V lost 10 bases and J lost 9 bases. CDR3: CATCGSSGSTEQFF. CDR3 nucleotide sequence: TGTGCCACATGTGGGTCTAGCGGGAGTACTGAGCAGTTCTTC.

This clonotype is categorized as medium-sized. The CDR3 spells CASSTLTGPSGANVLTF. The CDR3 nucleotides are TGTGCCAGCAGCACCCTGACAGGCCCCTCTGGGGCCAACGTCCTGACTTTC. The chain has TRBV5-4 and TRBJ2-6; D may be TRBD1 (6 bases). The V end lost 4 bases, the J end lost 0 bases, and 14 bases lay between the germline ends. The germline CDR1 and CDR2 sequences are SGHNT and YYREEE (reference sequence). The CDR3 loop spans 17 amino acids.

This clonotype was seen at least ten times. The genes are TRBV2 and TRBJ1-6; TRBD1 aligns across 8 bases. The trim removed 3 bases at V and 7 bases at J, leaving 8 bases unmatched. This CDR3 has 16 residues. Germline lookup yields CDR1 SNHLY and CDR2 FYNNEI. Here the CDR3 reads CASSERQGLRNSPLHF. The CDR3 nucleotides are TGTGCCAGCAGTGAGAGACAGGGGCTGCGAAATTCACCCCTCCACTTT.

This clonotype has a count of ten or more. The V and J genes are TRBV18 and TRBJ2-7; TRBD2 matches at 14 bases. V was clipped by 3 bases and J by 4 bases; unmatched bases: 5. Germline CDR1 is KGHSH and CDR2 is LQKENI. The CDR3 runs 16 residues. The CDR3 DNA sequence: TGTGCCAGCTCACCGGGACGACTAGCGGGAGGGTACGAGCAGTACTTC. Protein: CASSPGRLAGGYEQYF.

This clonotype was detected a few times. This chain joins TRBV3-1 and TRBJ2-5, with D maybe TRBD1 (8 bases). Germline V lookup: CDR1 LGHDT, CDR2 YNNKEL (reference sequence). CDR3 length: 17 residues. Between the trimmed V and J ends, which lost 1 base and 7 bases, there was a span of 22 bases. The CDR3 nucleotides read TGTGCCAGCAGCCAAGGGGGGGGGACAGGTAAATCAAGGACCCAGTACTTC. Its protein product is CASSQGGGTGKSRTQYF.